A single sample gave rise to the 15 T cell receptor beta chains below, sequenced in a study of blood T cell repertoires in COVID-19. Only in-frame clones appear in the TCRdb table, and some are missing; sequencing was by immunoSEQ multiplex PCR. The table has roughly 170,000 clones, more than 80% seen once; the top ten hold roughly 12%. The sample consisted of PBMCs or T cells enriched from blood (not recorded which). The receptors derive from a man aged 45 to 65 who had recovered from COVID-19.

The chain is built from TRBV5-1 and TRBJ1-1; 7 nucleotides match TRBD1. The CDR3 sequence is 14 residues long. In germline, CDR1 is SGHRS, CDR2 YFSETQ. V was pared by 2 bases and J by 6 bases, with 7 bases of the junction left unmatched. The DNA of the CDR3 is TGCGCCAGCAGCTTCGACAGGGCCGGGCCTGAAGCTTTCTTT. This translates into CASSFDRAGPEAFF.

This clone was recorded many times. The same CDR3 can be traced to other DNA sequences in this sample. V and J are TRBV7-3 and TRBJ1-2; 8 positions match TRBD1. The CDR3 runs 13 residues. CDR1 SGHTA and CDR2 FQGTGA come from the germline V gene. Germline trimming cut 4 bases from V and 4 bases from J; bases unmatched to any gene: 2. For the CDR3, the DNA is TGTGCCAGCAGCTCTACAGGGGGCTATGGCTACACCTTC. Encoded protein: CASSSTGGYGYTF.

The chain couples TRBV5-1 to TRBJ1-6, with 8 positions matching TRBD1. Germline V gene data show CDR1 as SGHRS and CDR2 as YFSETQ. The CDR3 is 14 residues long. V lost 3 bases and J lost 9; bases outside the gene matches: 5. CDR3 nucleotides: TGCGCCAGCAGCTCGGGACAGGTTGGTTCACCCCTCCACTTT. It codes for CASSSGQVGSPLHF.

V is TRBV5-1 and J is TRBJ1-6; D may be TRBD1 (6 bases). Trimming pared 3 bases from V and 9 bases from J, leaving 16 bases between. The CDR3 spans 15 residues. Germline CDR1 SGHRS, CDR2 YFSETQ. The CDR3 reads CASSSTGSQSSPLHF. CDR3 sequence (DNA): TGCGCCAGCAGCTCGACAGGTTCCCAGAGTTCACCCCTCCACTTT.

The rearrangement links TRBV7-9 to TRBJ1-5; a weak D match, TRBD1 (6 bases). CDR1 SEHNR and CDR2 FQNEAQ come from the germline V gene (reference sequence). The V end was cut by 5 bases, the J end by 1 base, with 9 bases between. This CDR3 spans 14 amino acids. CDR3: CASSNGQSNQPQHF. CDR3 sequence (DNA): TGTGCCAGCAGCAACGGACAGAGCAATCAGCCCCAGCATTTT.

CDR3 in DNA: TGTGCCAGCAGCGTAGACCCCTCCGTAGGGGGCGGCTACACCTTC. Translated: CASSVDPSVGGGYTF. The chain recombines TRBV9 with TRBJ1-2; the match to TRBD1 covers 7 bases. V lost 0 bases, J lost 8 bases, and 10 bases stayed unmatched. This CDR3 spans 15 amino acids. Looked up from germline, CDR1 is SGDLS and CDR2 is YYNGEE.

Here the CDR3 DNA reads TGTGCCAGTAGGCGTAGGGCAGGACTAGCGGGATCAGATACGCAGTATTTT. Translation gives CASRRRAGLAGSDTQYF. J is TRBJ2-3 and V is TRBV19, with 12 bases fitting TRBD2. Germline CDR1 is LNHDA and CDR2 is SQIVND (reference sequence). The junction had 11 bases not matched to a gene; V was cut back by 6 bases and J by 4 bases. The CDR3 contains 17 residues.

The rearrangement uses TRBV10-3 and TRBJ2-3; 10 positions match TRBD2. The V and J ends lost 1 base and 6 bases, in that order; junction bases with no gene match: 7. Per the germline V gene, CDR1 is ENHRY and CDR2 is SYGVKD. The CDR3 is 16 amino acids. CDR3 sequence (DNA): TGTGCCATCAGTGAGTACGGTAGCGGGGGGTCCGATACGCAGTATTTT. Protein product: CAISEYGSGGSDTQYF.

The rearrangement uses TRBV19 and TRBJ1-5; tentative D call: TRBD1 (6 bases). The length of the CDR3 is 16 residues. V was shortened by 3 bases and J by 2 bases, with 14 bases between the two germline ends. From germline, CDR1 is LNHDA and CDR2 SQIVND (reference sequence). The CDR3 coding sequence is TGTGCCAGTAGTATCTTCGGGGGGCCAGGCAATCAGCCCCAGCATTTT. It encodes CASSIFGGPGNQPQHF.

The V and J genes are TRBV3-1 (or the pseudogene TRBV3-2) and TRBJ1-1; 9 nucleotides agree with TRBD1. CDR3 length: 17 amino acids. J gave up 1 base and V 2 bases, and 8 bases lay outside the gene matches. The germline gives CDR1 LGHDT, CDR2 YNNKEL (reference sequence). CDR3 in DNA: TGTGCCAGCAGCCAACATACAGGGGGCGCGGGGAACACTGAAGCTTTCTTT. This codes for CASSQHTGGAGNTEAFF.

The CDR3 region is CASSDGGSTDEQFF. For the CDR3, the DNA is TGCGCCAGCAGCGACGGGGGGTCTACAGATGAGCAGTTCTTC. The V and J genes are TRBV5-1 and TRBJ2-1; TRBD2 matches 7 bases. Germline values: CDR1 SGHRS, CDR2 YFSETQ. CDR3 size: 14 residues. V shed 4 bases and J 8 bases; nucleotides not matched to a gene: 9. The full variable domain, its missing parts supplied by reference TRBV5-1 and TRBJ2-1, is KAGVTQTPRYLIKTRGQQVTLSCSPISGHRSVSWYQQTPGQGLQFLFEYFSETQRNKGNFPGRFSGRQFSNSRSEMNVSTLELGDSALYLCASSDGGSTDEQFFGPGTRLTVL.

The chain has TRBV5-6 and TRBJ2-7; the match to TRBD1 covers 11 bases. This CDR3 contains 16 residues. The germline gives CDR1 SGHDT, CDR2 YYEEEE. V gave up 5 bases and J gave up 4 bases; unmatched junction bases: 11. CDR3 nucleotide sequence: TGTGCCAGCAGTCTAGGACAGGGGGCGTTGAGGTACGAGCAGTACTTC. It codes for CASSLGQGALRYEQYF.

The genes are TRBV21-1 and TRBJ1-3; the table gives TRBD1 as D, unverified against the DNA. TRBV21-1 is a pseudogene locus. The CDR3 runs to 14 residues. The CDR3 nucleotides are TGTGCCAGCAGCTTCCGGGACATCGCTGACACCATATATTTT. Its translation is CASSFRDIADTIYF.

Notes on this clone: Because the CDR3's place on the DNA is in doubt, the DNA is left out and the CDR3 is given as listed by TCRdb. The chain joins TRBV7-6 to TRBJ1-4. The CDR3 comprises 16 residues, both ends counted. Per the germline V gene, CDR1 is SGHVS and CDR2 is FNYEAQ. This CDR3 is CASSFTSGRGVEKLFF.

The chain carries TRBV20-1 and TRBJ1-1; TRBD1 is a possible D gene (6 bases). Trimming cost V 3 bases and J 5 bases, with 10 bases left between them. Germline CDR1 DFQATT, CDR2 SNEGSKA (reference sequence). CDR3 size: 12 residues. This CDR3 is CSASFQGTEAFF. CDR3 coding DNA: TGCAGTGCTAGTTTTCAGGGGACTGAAGCTTTCTTT.